This TCR beta chain was observed in a study of identical twins. General study points: There were fewer insertions in abundant cord blood beta clonotypes, but memory repertoires showed no such pattern. Analyses of zero insertions could be partly confounded by invariant MAIT and iNKT cells.

TCRdb reprocessed the 5' RACE reads via MiXCR and lists one record per CDR3 protein. The sample records roughly 540,000 distinct CDR3 sequences, about 20% being singletons. Note on this clonotype: The antigen is undetermined.

CDR3 length equals 12 residues. The germline V gene has CDR1 DFQATT and CDR2 SNEGSKA (reference sequence). V gave up 6 bases and J gave up 2 bases, with 11 bases separating them. Another study also made use of these data, one on T cells expressing NK-cell markers. According to that study: Leadership of the CD3+CD56-NKG2C+ fraction also belonged to these clonotypes in four donors. Clones of NKG2C+ T cells that had expanded were of unclear HCMV specificity.

This chain links TRBV20-1 with TRBJ2-7; a possible D gene is TRBD2 (6 bases). Sequences were obtained from CD4+ T cells sorted from blood. This receptor was identified in a woman younger than 35 in good health. In DNA, the CDR3 is TGCAGTGCGCCTGGAGGGCCCTACGAGCAGTACTTC. This translates into CSAPGGPYEQYF.